This TCR beta chain was sequenced in a study of blood T cell repertoires in COVID-19. In the study overall: Sites in the United States, Italy and Spain provided acute and convalescent COVID-19 samples. Nucleic acid was either cDNA or gDNA, and it came from T cells, B-cell-depleted T cells, or PBMCs.

Looked up from germline, CDR1 is MDHEN and CDR2 is SYDVKM. This CDR3 comprises 14 residues. Germline trimming cut 6 bases from V and 5 bases from J; bases unmatched to any gene: 4. Per the authors' pipeline: Counts of nucleated cells, estimated from reference gene primer amplification, were obtained. Generated by immunoSEQ multiplex PCR, the TCRdb table keeps only in-frame clones and is missing some. The DNA gave D and trimming, while V, J and clone size come from that table. The sample carries approximately 100,000 clones, 84% recorded once. J is TRBJ2-4 and V is TRBV28, with 10 bases aligning to TRBD2. The TCR comes from a woman older than 75 with active or convalescent COVID-19. Sequenced input: peripheral blood. CDR3 sequence: CASRSLAGENIQYF. DNA for the CDR3: TGTGCCAGCAGGTCTCTAGCGGGGGAAAACATTCAGTACTTC.